This T cell receptor (beta chain) derives from a study of T cells in Graves' hyperthyroidism and ophthalmopathy. Amplification of TCR beta CDR3 regions was performed using RNA transcripts as template. TCR CDR3 regions were first amplified by RT-PCR with HTBI primers. MiXCR, run by TCRdb on the multiplex PCR reads, gives a single entry per CDR3 protein. The sample carries fewer than 550,000 distinct CDR3 sequences, around a sixth recorded once. Germline V gene lookup returns CDR1 MGHRA and CDR2 YSYEKL. The CDR3 sequence is 13 residues long. The V end was cut by 5 bases, the J end by 3 bases, with 10 bases between.

This receptor was identified in a woman younger than 35 with Graves' hyperthyroidism. The sample comprised blood. The chain carries TRBV4-1 and TRBJ2-5, with D unresolved. In nucleotides, the CDR3 is TGCGCCAGCAGCGTGGCAGTCGAAGAGACCCAGTACTTC. It encodes CASSVAVEETQYF.